Listed below are T cell receptor beta chains from one sample, sequenced in a study of regulatory T cells in long-lasting Graves disease. TCRdb re-called the multiplex PCR reads with MiXCR, one entry per CDR3 protein. The table has roughly 360,000 distinct CDR3 sequences, less than 30% seen once. This specimen was peripheral blood mononuclear cells (PBMCs), taken when the disease was refractory, from a patient treated with antithyroid drugs. These receptor sequences come from a woman between 40 and 55 years old with Graves disease. CDR3s leave out the opening cysteine and the closing phenylalanine or tryptophan. The D gene is left open where the match is weak.

D gene	V gene	J gene	CDR3 protein
NA	TRBV18	TRBJ1-6	ASSPDANSPLH
TRBD1	TRBV20-1	TRBJ1-6	SARQMDRGRNSPLH
NA	TRBV3-1	TRBJ2-7	ASSQDLVRYEQY
NA	TRBV2	TRBJ2-3	ASSEVGGVLRDTQY
NA	TRBV14	TRBJ2-5	ASSQHRDGTQY
NA	TRBV6-1	TRBJ2-2	ASTLSGRTGELF
NA	TRBV20-1	TRBJ2-2	SARWGNTGELF
TRBD1	TRBV6-1	TRBJ2-7	ASSDRGHYEQY
TRBD2	TRBV11-2	TRBJ2-3	ASSPLRGLYTQY
TRBD2	TRBV5-1	TRBJ2-1	ASSLAKLAGGPNEQF
NA	TRBV20-1	TRBJ2-5	SARVGAGETQY
NA	TRBV28	TRBJ1-6	ASSLSAGHNSPLH
TRBD2	TRBV4-1	TRBJ2-5	ASSQAGGSETQY
TRBD2	TRBV20-1	TRBJ2-3	SARGPGLADTLVDTQY
TRBD2	TRBV5-1	TRBJ2-7	ASSVAGRAYEQY
TRBD1	TRBV15	TRBJ2-5	ATSRGDSGQETQY
TRBD1	TRBV5-1	TRBJ2-3	ASSLAGQDTDTQY
NA	TRBV24-1	TRBJ2-7	ATSDSLDGYEQY
NA	TRBV2	TRBJ2-3	ASSEESPDSPGDTQY
NA	TRBV7-9	TRBJ1-2	ASSFPNEGNYGYT
TRBD2	TRBV29-1	TRBJ2-5	SVPRGGAETQY
TRBD1	TRBV9	TRBJ2-4	ASSAQMYDRGAKNIQY
TRBD1	TRBV10-3	TRBJ1-4	AISDNSGTGNEKLF
NA	TRBV28	TRBJ1-5	ASSHPDNQPQH
NA	TRBV5-1	TRBJ2-4	ASSPVLYPNIQY
NA	TRBV5-1	TRBJ2-7	ASRRGFDAETYGQY
NA	TRBV20-1	TRBJ1-4	SARPDTTNEKLF
NA	TRBV7-9	TRBJ2-3	ASSLRSGNTDTQY
NA	TRBV28	TRBJ1-3	ASSLPRELYGNTIY
TRBD1	TRBV10-2	TRBJ1-2	ASRDRVYGYT
NA	TRBV29-1	TRBJ1-1	SVGRGDTEAF
NA	TRBV18	TRBJ2-7	ASSPADPAYEQY
TRBD2	TRBV9	TRBJ2-7	ASSEPLTPGERESHEQY
TRBD1	TRBV10-3	TRBJ1-2	AVNRDSYNYGYT
TRBD1	TRBV2	TRBJ1-5	ASGQGVGQPQH
NA	TRBV6-1	TRBJ2-2	ASSPVGELF
NA	TRBV6-2/TRBV6-3	TRBJ2-6	ASHAFRSGANVLT
NA	TRBV5-6	TRBJ2-1	ASSLEGFSNEQF
TRBD2	TRBV6-5	TRBJ2-5	ASSYDGIWMGGPWETQY
NA	TRBV2	TRBJ1-1	ASSEREAF
NA	TRBV5-5	TRBJ2-5	ASSLGRRGGETQY
NA	TRBV29-1	TRBJ2-7	SVGDREQY
NA	TRBV6-1	TRBJ1-1	ASGGGYTEAF
NA	TRBV28	TRBJ1-1	ASKTGGNTEAF
TRBD2	TRBV20-1	TRBJ2-7	SARGREGSYEQY
NA	TRBV15	TRBJ1-5	ATSRDGGSNQPQH
NA	TRBV18	TRBJ2-5	ASSQVQGNILETQY
TRBD2	TRBV10-3	TRBJ2-7	AISSTSGSRYEQY
TRBD2	TRBV6-2/TRBV6-3	TRBJ2-1	ASSYSLLAGGPYNEQF
NA	TRBV19	TRBJ1-6	ASRKLGQTRSPLH
NA	TRBV3-1	TRBJ2-5	ASSRSPGAGRETQY
TRBD1	TRBV12-3/TRBV12-4	TRBJ1-2	ASSPRQGFGYT
TRBD1	TRBV7-8	TRBJ1-2	ASSQTDRRGYGYT
NA	TRBV15	TRBJ2-5	ATSRDRETQY
NA	TRBV15	TRBJ1-5	ATSRDTGPYSNQPQH